This T cell receptor beta chain is drawn from a study of CD8+ T cells in alopecia areata. Study background: Tofacitinib continued for 6 to 18 months and was then withheld for 6 months. Overall study findings and caveats: Scalp repertoires also include resident alphabeta T cells from normal skin.

It was cDNA, reverse transcribed from extracted RNA, that served as the sequencing template. Sequencing used immunoSEQ multiplex PCR; TCRdb keeps in-frame clones, though not all of them. The sample has 110,000 or so clones, less than 70% seen once. This clone was counted a single time. Its specificity is unknown. Treatment indicated: oral pan-JAK inhibitor, 5-10 mg twice daily. The material was CD4+ T cells sorted from blood, obtained at week 24, from a patient treated with tofacitinib. The origin of this receptor is a human donor with alopecia areata.

CDR3 amino acids: CSVGGRDRYGYTF. DNA of the CDR3: TGCAGCGTGGGGGGGAGAGACCGCTATGGCTACACCTTC. The chain recombines TRBV29-1 with TRBJ1-2; D is possibly TRBD1 (5 bases). Trimming left V 6 bases short and J 4 bases short, with 15 bases between. The CDR3 is made up of 13 amino acids. CDR1 is SQVTM, CDR2 ANQGSEA, per germline.